In its sample, the clone carrying this TCR beta chain was seen a few times. This sample was taken from a study of spatial heterogeneity in lung cancer. The V end lost 0 bases, the J end lost 10 bases, and 13 bases lay between the germline ends. Germline-derived CDR1 and CDR2 are LGHDT and YNNKEL (reference sequence). The length of the CDR3 is 14 residues. Time point indicated: sample taken at primary tumor resection. Unsorted samples of tumor, nontumor lung or frozen PBMC had their whole RNA sequenced. The donor population consisted of just over 70 patients with untreated, early-stage non-small cell lung cancer. TCRdb fed the 5' RACE reads into MiXCR, producing one record per CDR3 protein. The top ten hold roughly 15% of the sample, which has 50,000 to 65,000 distinct CDR3 sequences, more than 7% seen once.

The source of this sequence is a female donor with early-stage non-small cell lung cancer. V and J are TRBV3-1 and TRBJ2-4; D is unresolved. Sequenced material: PBMCs, taken at surgery. The CDR3 DNA follows: TGTGCCAGCAGCCAAGATTTGGGCTCATATATTCAGTACTTC. This sequence encodes CASSQDLGSYIQYF.